The clone carrying this TCR beta chain has more than one count but fewer than ten. Its antigen is currently unknown. This entry is derived from a study of cytomegalovirus exposure and HLA in healthy donors. Study observations and caveats: Presence/absence analyses took donor sequencing depth as roughly uniform. Among the most significant clusters, several appeared linked to common viral pathogens in a later analysis. Three chains linked to CMV were shown in vitro to be specific for CMV antigens.

Donors were ostensibly healthy at sampling, although undocumented immune exposures were probable. The CDR3 is 18 amino acids. Trimming cost V 0 bases and J 0 bases, with 17 bases left between them. Germline assignment: CDR1 SGHDN and CDR2 FVKESK. PCR involved 60 Vbeta and 13 Jbeta primers. Assay: immunoSEQ multiplex PCR; the TCRdb copy retains only in-frame clones and omits some. Of 150,000 or so clones listed, roughly 70% are singletons. The chain carries TRBV14 and TRBJ1-1, with unresolved D. This receptor was taken from a man younger than 35 in good health and CMV-seropositive. The sequenced sample consisted of PBMCs. The CDR3 region has the DNA TGTGCCAGCAGCCAAGATAGCCCGGCCCTACACATGAACACTGAAGCTTTCTTT. This sequence encodes CASSQDSPALHMNTEAFF.